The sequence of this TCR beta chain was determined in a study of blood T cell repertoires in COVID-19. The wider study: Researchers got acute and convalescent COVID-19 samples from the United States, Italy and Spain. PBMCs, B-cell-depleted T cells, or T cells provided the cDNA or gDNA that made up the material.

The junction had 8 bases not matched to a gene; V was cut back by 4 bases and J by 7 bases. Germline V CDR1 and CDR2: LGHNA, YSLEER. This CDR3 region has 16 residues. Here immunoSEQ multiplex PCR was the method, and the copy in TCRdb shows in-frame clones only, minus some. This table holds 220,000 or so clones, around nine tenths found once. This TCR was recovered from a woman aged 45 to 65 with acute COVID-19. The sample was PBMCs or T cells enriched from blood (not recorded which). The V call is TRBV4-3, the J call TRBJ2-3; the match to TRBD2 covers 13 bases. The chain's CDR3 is CASSPRTSGSLYTQYF. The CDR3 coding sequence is TGCGCCAGCAGCCCAAGGACTAGCGGGAGCCTCTATACGCAGTATTTT.